This T cell receptor (beta chain) came from a study of blood T cell repertoires in COVID-19. Study context: Samples of COVID-19 (acute and convalescent) were obtained from the United States, Italy and Spain. T cells, B-cell-depleted T cells, or PBMCs supplied cDNA or gDNA.

To note about this clone: Distinct nucleotide sequences in the sample also encode this CDR3.

This CDR3 contains 13 residues. Germline V gives CDR1 MNHEY, CDR2 SVGAGI. Trimming removed 5 bases at V and 4 bases at J, with 8 bases between. Sequencing used immunoSEQ multiplex PCR; TCRdb keeps in-frame clones, though not all of them. The sample has about 230,000 clones, 70% to 90% seen once. Input material: peripheral blood. The sequence was obtained from a woman between 70 and 85 years old with active or convalescent COVID-19. This sequence joins TRBV6-5 and TRBJ2-2; no reliable D call. The CDR3 DNA sequence: TGTGCCAGCAGTCTCCCCGGCACCGGGGAGCTGTTTTTT. Translated: CASSLPGTGELFF.